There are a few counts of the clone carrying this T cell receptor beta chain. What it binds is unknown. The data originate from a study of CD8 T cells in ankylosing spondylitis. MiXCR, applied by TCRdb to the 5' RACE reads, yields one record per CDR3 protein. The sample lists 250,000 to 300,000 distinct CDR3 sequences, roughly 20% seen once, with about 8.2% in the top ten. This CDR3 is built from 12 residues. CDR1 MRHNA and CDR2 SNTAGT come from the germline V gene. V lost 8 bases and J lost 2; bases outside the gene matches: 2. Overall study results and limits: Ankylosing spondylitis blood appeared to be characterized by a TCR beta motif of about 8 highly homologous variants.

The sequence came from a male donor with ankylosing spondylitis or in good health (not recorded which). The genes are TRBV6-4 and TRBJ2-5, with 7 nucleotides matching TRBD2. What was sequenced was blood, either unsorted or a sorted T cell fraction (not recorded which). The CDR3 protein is CASAGGQETQYF. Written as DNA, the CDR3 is TGTGCCAGCGCCGGGGGGCAAGAGACCCAGTACTTC.